This TCR beta chain originates from a study of monozygotic twins with cystic fibrosis (dated by TCRdb to 2020 to 2023). About the full investigation: Barcoded libraries were made from approximately 2.8 micrograms of fragmented DNA using about 16 PCR cycles. Data for three of the twin pairs had been reported previously in another context. The cohort comprised ten female and six male twin pairs aged 2.0 to 36.4 years, median around 9 years, mostly children and adolescents. On the day blood was drawn, the twins' weight-for-height and FEVPerc (FEV1 disease centile) were ranked against those of the roughly 970 cohort participants. To assess genetic influence on V and J gene usage, the study compared TCR beta repertoires within and across 16 monozygotic twin pairs with cystic fibrosis.

The twin pairs came from the European Cystic Fibrosis Twin and Sibling Study Cohort, a cohort that recruited patients from over a hundred CF clinics across 14 European countries. Zygosity and CFTR genotype were verified in-house, with zygosity tested by multiplex PCR of nine short tandem repeat loci. Peripheral blood was sampled from each twin, with clinical parameters recorded on the day of blood sampling. Phenol/chloroform extraction was used to isolate genomic DNA from peripheral blood cells, and the DNA was then kept in TE buffer at 4 degrees C. Concerning this clone: Its antigen is not yet known. Base qualities were left out, and no much larger clone turns up one base away.

TCR beta CDR3 regions were amplified by multiplex PCR with the immunoSEQ immune profiling system according to the manufacturer's instructions. An Illumina NextSeq system was used for sequencing. As for the original processing: Sequence data were processed on the immunoSEQ Analyzer platform, and clonality was computed as the square root of Simpson's index of productive rearrangements. Jensen-Shannon distance served as the measure of similarity in V and J usage, while OLGA was used to compute CDR3 generation probabilities. The immuneACCESS database (August 2020) and VDJdb (December 2020) were searched for shared CDR3 sequences. TCRdb holds this immuneACCESS table with in-frame rearrangements only. Some clones are missing; in checked studies, unresolved V genes explain under half, and the rest has no known cause. The V and J calls and clone size were taken over from that table, and D and trimming were inferred from the DNA. A total of over 9,500 clones appear in this sample, over 95% of them only once. The ten largest account for roughly 0.79% of the sample.

CDR1 and CDR2 are read off the germline V gene as SGHDT and YYEEEE. V loses 2 bases, J loses 4 bases, and the germline ends lie 10 bases apart. The CDR3 contains 15 residues, cysteine and phenylalanine counted. The retained sequence is limited to the CDR3, 45 bases, with the frame set at the first base. The paper's findings and limits, for the study overall: Simpson clonality tended to be low (median around 0.0095), which suggests a naive-dominated repertoire, although clonality was higher in the most severely affected patients. Nucleotide-identical clonotype sharing was significantly higher within monozygotic CF twin pairs than between unrelated CF individuals (P = 0.000026, Mann-Whitney). V gene usage was most similar to the co-twin in 13 of 16 pairs, and J usage was most similar to the co-twin in 8 of 16 pairs, which suggests genetic constraints. No association turned up between shared CDR3 numbers and age, concordance or disease severity, and the cohort was small.

The V gene is TRBV5-6 and the J gene is TRBJ2-6; no confident D gene assignment can be made. Sequencing used blood. This clonotype was sampled from a boy aged 5 to 17 with cystic fibrosis. The nucleotides are TGTGCCAGCAGCTTCTGGGGTGGAGGGGCCAACGTCCTGACTTTC. This encodes CASSFWGGGANVLTF.